One sample yielded the 6 T cell receptor beta chains listed below, sequenced in a study of T cell repertoires in cytomegalovirus infection. Their specific antigens are unknown. TCRdb reprocessed the reads with MiXCR, giving one entry per CDR3 protein. The table shows 600,000 to 700,000 distinct CDR3 sequences, with around 32% occurring only once. The sample in question was cultured PBMCs, obtained from culture after CMV antigen stimulation. The receptors here all came from a human donor in good health (CMV status not recorded). Some clones in this sample may be carry-over from other donors' samples.

This clonotype was counted many times. The chain carries TRBV7-2 and TRBJ1-4; D not resolved. Trimming pared 1 base from V and 7 bases from J, leaving 16 bases between. The CDR3 sequence is 16 residues long. Looked up from germline, CDR1 is SGHTA and CDR2 is FQGNSA. CDR3 DNA sequence: TGTGCCAGCAGCTTAGTAGGAGGAAGGGTTGGTGAAAAACTGTTTTTT. It translates to CASSLVGGRVGEKLFF.

This clonotype was picked up a small number of times. The chain carries TRBV12-3 or TRBV12-4 and TRBJ2-2; D gene uncertain. The CDR3 is 15 residues long. V lost 6 bases, J lost 0 bases, and 11 bases lay in between. CDR3 region: CASSRRSPNTGELFF. DNA for the CDR3: TGTGCCAGCAGCCGAAGGTCCCCGAACACCGGGGAGCTGTTTTTT.

The V and J genes are TRBV6-1 and TRBJ1-5; unclear D gene. This CDR3 region has 12 residues. Trimming stripped 6 bases from V and 4 bases from J, with 7 bases between. Germline loops: CDR1 MNHNS, CDR2 SASEGT. CDR3 sequence (DNA): TGTGCCAGCAGAAGACAAAATCAGCCCCAGCATTTT. Its protein is CASRRQNQPQHF.

The genes are TRBV6-8 and TRBJ1-6; TRBD1 matches at 7 bases. Germline CDR1 MNHGY, CDR2 SAAAGT. J was trimmed by 7 bases and V by 7 bases; bases with no gene match: 1. The CDR3 sequence is 12 residues long. The CDR3, as DNA: TGTGCCAGCAAACAGGGGAATTCACCCCTCCACTTT. Its protein product is CASKQGNSPLHF.

This clonotype was counted ten times or more. The CDR3 spells CASSYGRNTDTQYF. The DNA for the CDR3 is TGTGCCAGCAGTTACGGGAGAAACACAGATACGCAGTATTTT. The chain uses TRBV6-5 and TRBJ2-3; the D gene is possibly TRBD2 (5 bases). Trimming left V 2 bases short and J 2 bases short, with 8 bases between. The CDR3 sequence is 14 residues long. Germline V gene lookup returns CDR1 MNHEY and CDR2 SVGAGI.

This chain uses TRBV20-1 with TRBJ2-3; the D is unclear. This CDR3 is 13 amino acids long. The germline CDR1 and CDR2 sequences are DFQATT and SNEGSKA (reference sequence). Trimming removed 0 bases at V and 2 bases at J, with 6 bases between. The CDR3 spells CSAREVPTDTQYF. The CDR3 nucleotides read TGCAGTGCTAGAGAGGTTCCCACAGATACGCAGTATTTT.